The T cell receptor (beta chain) under discussion was sequenced for a study of blood T cell repertoires in COVID-19. The CDR3 runs 17 residues. V was trimmed by 3 bases and J by 1 base, leaving 18 bases between them. Germline V gives CDR1 LNHDA, CDR2 SQIVND (reference sequence). There are a few counts of this clone. Method: immunoSEQ multiplex PCR; TCRdb's copy keeps in-frame clones and lacks some. The sample records 150,000 or so clones, around 83% being singletons. The gene calls are TRBV19 and TRBJ1-1; no reliable D call. Source material: peripheral blood. This TCR came from a woman aged 60-75 years with COVID-19, enrolled during active disease. The CDR3 here is CASSIPLLAAENTEAFF. For the CDR3, the DNA is TGTGCCAGTAGTATTCCCCTCTTAGCTGCGGAGAACACTGAAGCTTTCTTT.